The entry below describes one T cell receptor beta chain. Its antigen is not identified. The repertoire was sequenced with immunoSEQ multiplex PCR; TCRdb's copy has only in-frame clones and lacks some. The data show around 450,000 clones, around 90% seen once. This record comes from a study of Ad26.COV2.S vaccination and SARS-CoV-2 variants. Across the study: Enrolled in COV1001, the donor was in the Ad26.COV2.S trial arm, which received the vaccine.

Whole-study findings and limits: Measurements of TCR breadth and depth may have given underestimates of the total T cell responses. CD8+ and CD4+ T cells specific for spike reportedly responded with substantial breadth after vaccination.

Stated treatment: roughly 20 received Ad26.COV2.S at low or high dose, single or two shots; about 5 received placebo; per-sample allocation not given. Day 63 following the first vaccine or placebo injection was when the samples were taken. An Ad26 vector carrying the Wuhan-strain SARS-CoV-2 spike served as the vaccine. The sequences come from peripheral blood, collected in a trial of Ad26.COV2.S vaccine versus placebo. The source of this sequence is a person between 18 and 59 years old who received the Ad26.COV2.S COVID-19 vaccine or a placebo.

The CDR3 here is CATSRAGLAGATQYF. The CDR3 nucleotides are TGTGCCACCAGCAGAGCCGGACTAGCGGGAGCGACCCAGTACTTC. The rearrangement uses TRBV15 and TRBJ2-5; the match to TRBD2 covers 13 bases. This CDR3 is built from 15 residues. The V segment lost 1 base and the J segment 7 bases; nucleotides outside the gene matches: 3. Per the germline V gene, CDR1 is LNHNV and CDR2 is YYDKDF (reference sequence).